The clone carrying this TCR beta chain was counted many times. The target antigen is unknown. The record originates from a study of regulatory T cells in long-lasting Graves disease. Findings of the study overall: Gene preferences differed: TRBV28, TRBJ1-2, TRBJ2-5 in persistent cases.

iRepertoire HTBI primers and Arm-PCR of CDR3 regions built TCR beta libraries. Original processing methods: Segment identification across samples yielded some 63 TRBV and 13 to 15 TRBJ segments. TCRdb reprocessed the multiplex PCR reads via MiXCR and lists one record per CDR3 protein. These V and J calls rely on TCRdb rather than the paper's analysis. The sample records 440,000 or so distinct CDR3 sequences, just under 15% being singletons. Looked up from germline, CDR1 is MNHNS and CDR2 is SASEGT. The V segment lost 0 bases and the J segment 5 bases; nucleotides outside the gene matches: 4. The CDR3 runs to 15 residues. Time point of the sample: newly diagnosed GD, antithyroid drugs for less than 3 months. PBMC RNA served as the TCR library source. The patient group derived from an endocrinology department in Xi'an, China. This same sample was also part of a study on T cells in Graves' hyperthyroidism and ophthalmopathy. That study reports: Onset of ophthalmopathy came a median around 6.5 months after the model predicted it.

The input for sequencing was peripheral blood mononuclear cells (PBMCs), taken at new diagnosis, from a patient treated with antithyroid drugs. The chain employs TRBV6-1 and TRBJ1-5; TRBD1 aligns across 7 bases. The TCR comes from a woman aged 30 to 39 with Graves disease. In nucleotides, the CDR3 is TGTGCCAGCAGTGAAGCGGGGACAGAAGATCAGCCCCAGCATTTT. This sequence encodes CASSEAGTEDQPQHF.